The 30 T cell receptor beta chains listed next were all sequenced from one sample in a study of molecular identifiers for immune sequencing clone quantification (dated by TCRdb to between 2017 and 2018). Library preparation employed PCR. Instrument on record: NextSeq 500. TCRdb itself trimmed the public reads at Q25 with fastp, ran MiXCR and retained productive beta chains. Every entry covers one CDR3 protein and lists the most common genes and DNA from its rows. Recorded for this sample are 300,000 to 400,000 distinct CDR3 sequences; roughly a quarter of them occurred a single time. Clones ranked in the top ten supply around 0.7% of the sample. The sequencing input was naive CD8+ T cells from blood, with Jurkat cell RNA spiked in. The cell subset or site label corresponds to: FACS-sorted CD8+CD4-CCR7+CD45RA+ naive T cells. Receptors originate from a human donor in good health. Some libraries in this study had Jurkat cell RNA spiked in.

This clonotype was seen ten or more times. The J gene is TRBJ1-5, the V gene TRBV12-3 or TRBV12-4; D remains ambiguous. The CDR3 has 11 amino acids. The V end lost 3 bases, the J end lost 6 bases, and 3 bases lay between the germline ends. The CDR3 loop reads CASSLSQPQHF. The DNA for the CDR3 is TGTGCCAGCAGTTTGAGTCAGCCCCAGCATTTT.

This chain uses TRBV6-1 with TRBJ2-7; D is perhaps TRBD1 or TRBD2 (6 bases each). This CDR3 is 15 amino acids long. The germline V and J ends were trimmed by 4 bases and 4 bases, with 17 bases remaining between them. Looked up from germline, CDR1 is MNHNS and CDR2 is SASEGT. The CDR3 nucleotides are TGTGCCAGCAGTGCATTTGGGGGGCCCACGTACGAGCAGTACTTC. Translation gives CASSAFGGPTYEQYF.

This chain joins TRBV9 and TRBJ2-3, with D perhaps matching TRBD1 (5 bases). This CDR3 comprises 16 residues. The germline V gene has CDR1 SGDLS and CDR2 YYNGEE. Trimming took off 0 bases at V and 0 bases at J, with 11 bases between the two ends. CDR3 in DNA: TGTGCCAGCAGCGTAGCACCCAGGGAAAGCACAGATACGCAGTATTTT. This sequence encodes CASSVAPRESTDTQYF.

V usage is TRBV28 and J usage is TRBJ1-2, with a weak D call TRBD1 (6 bases). The CDR3 sequence is 17 residues long. The V end was cut by 4 bases, the J end by 0 bases, with 18 bases between. The germline gives CDR1 MDHEN, CDR2 SYDVKM. The CDR3 DNA is TGTGCCAGCAGTTCCATCGGGGGCAGCAAATCTAACTATGGCTACACCTTC. Its protein is CASSSIGGSKSNYGYTF.

Note on this clonotype: With a much larger clone just one base away, this may be a read error. V is TRBV4-3 and J is TRBJ1-2; weak D call: TRBD1 (6 bases). Trimming shortened V by 0 bases and J by 9 bases, and 17 bases separated the two germline ends. Germline V gene data show CDR1 as LGHNA and CDR2 as YSLEER. This CDR3 has 15 residues. Here the CDR3 DNA reads TGCGCCAGCAGCCAAGATTATTCGGGGGCGAGTAGCTACACCTTC. It yields the protein CASSQDYSGASSYTF.

This clonotype was picked up a small number of times. V usage is TRBV30 and J usage is TRBJ1-1; D gene ambiguous. With 0 bases removed from V and 2 bases from J, the gap between germline ends came to 10 bases. The germline V gene encodes CDR1 GTSNPN and CDR2 SVGIG (reference sequence). This CDR3 has 14 amino acids. DNA for the CDR3: TGTGCCTGGAGTGTACTCGGGTCTAACACTGAAGCTTTCTTT. It is translated as CAWSVLGSNTEAFF.

This sequence joins TRBV19 and TRBJ1-1; the D is unclear. The V and J ends lost 1 base and 3 bases respectively, with 9 bases between them. This CDR3 spans 14 amino acids. Germline V gene sequence: CDR1 LNHDA, CDR2 SQIVND (reference sequence). CDR3 sequence: CASSIASRYTEAFF. CDR3 bases: TGTGCCAGTAGTATAGCCTCCAGGTACACTGAAGCTTTCTTT.

The J gene is TRBJ2-3, the V gene TRBV20-1, with 11 bases matching TRBD2. Germline CDR1 is DFQATT and CDR2 is SNEGSKA (reference sequence). The CDR3 sequence is 15 residues long. The junction had 8 bases not matched to a gene; V was cut back by 5 bases and J by 4 bases. This CDR3 reads CSASSGRILPDTQYF. The CDR3 nucleotides are TGCAGTGCTTCTAGCGGGAGGATCCTCCCAGATACGCAGTATTTT.

This clonotype has only a few counts. This chain joins TRBV4-1 and TRBJ2-3; D is unresolved. The germline CDR1 and CDR2 sequences are MGHRA and YSYEKL. The CDR3 sequence is 16 residues long. V was cut by 2 bases and J by 3 bases, with 15 bases left in between. CDR3 residues: CASSQSGGSKTDTQYF. As DNA, the CDR3 is TGCGCCAGCAGCCAATCTGGCGGTAGCAAAACAGATACGCAGTATTTT.

About this clonotype itself: One end of the junction is discordant with germline, which a read error may explain. The CDR3 DNA follows: TGTGCCAGCAGCTTGTGGGCAAACCAAGAGACCCAGTACTTC. It specifies CASSLWANQETQYF. The rearrangement links TRBV5-3 to TRBJ2-5; no clear D gene. TRBV5-3 is assigned to the ORF class and has an uncertain function. This CDR3 has 14 residues.

This chain connects TRBV13 to TRBJ1-2; no clear D gene. The CDR3 has 12 residues. The germline V gene has CDR1 PRHDT and CDR2 FYEKMQ (reference sequence). V gave up 6 bases and J gave up 6 bases, with 11 bases separating them. In nucleotides, the CDR3 is TGTGCCAGCAGTAACCCAGTTCATGGCTACACCTTC. Amino acid sequence: CASSNPVHGYTF. The complete variable domain, with remaining parts taken from reference TRBV13 and TRBJ1-2, reads AAGVIQSPRHLIKEKRETATLKCYPIPRHDTVYWYQQGPGQDPQFLISFYEKMQSDKGSIPDRFSAQQFSDYHSELNMSSLELGDSALYFCASSNPVHGYTFGSGTRLTVV.

Remarks on this clonotype: Being one base from a much bigger clone, this may be a read error. The gene calls are TRBV6-2 or TRBV6-3 and TRBJ1-2; no clear D. This CDR3 comprises 13 residues. Germline lookup yields CDR1 MNHEY and CDR2 SVGEGT. In DNA, the CDR3 is TGTGCCCGCAGTTCGGTCGGACCCTATGGCTACACCTTC. This sequence encodes CARSSVGPYGYTF.

As concerns this clonotype: An end of the junction differs from the germline gene, which may be a read error. The chain links TRBV24-1 to TRBJ2-2; TRBD2 is a possible D gene (5 bases). The CDR3 is 16 amino acids. Germline V CDR1 and CDR2: KGHDR, SFDVKD. The CDR3 protein is CATSDFVRSETGELVF. CDR3 nucleotides: TGTGCCACCAGTGATTTCGTTCGCAGCGAAACCGGGGAGCTGGTTTTT.

The sample holds a few counts of this clonotype. The V call is TRBV12-3 or TRBV12-4, the J call TRBJ1-2; 7 positions agree with TRBD1. The CDR3 runs 14 residues. With V trimmed by 5 bases and J by 2 bases, 5 bases remained unmatched. The CDR3 reads CASSTLQGNYGYTF. The DNA for the CDR3 is TGTGCCAGCAGTACCCTACAGGGGAACTATGGCTACACCTTC.

V gene TRBV5-6 combines with J gene TRBJ2-7; TRBD1 might be the D (6 bases). From germline, CDR1 is SGHDT and CDR2 YYEEEE. V lost 4 bases and J 6 bases, leaving 14 bases between the germline ends. This CDR3 is 13 amino acids long. For the CDR3, the DNA is TGTGCCAGCAGCCTACCACAGGGAATCGAGCAGTACTTC. It is translated as CASSLPQGIEQYF.

The chain joins TRBV10-3 to TRBJ2-3, with D hard to call. CDR1 and CDR2 (germline): ENHRY, SYGVKD. This CDR3 comprises 16 residues. The V end lost 1 base, the J end lost 0 bases, and 11 bases lay between the germline ends. The DNA for the CDR3 is TGTGCCATCAGTGAGTATGCGGTGTCTAGCACAGATACGCAGTATTTT. Translated: CAISEYAVSSTDTQYF.

The chain employs TRBV7-2 and TRBJ2-1, with 8 bases matching TRBD2. CDR3 length: 14 amino acids. The trim removed 5 bases at V and 3 bases at J, leaving 3 bases unmatched. CDR1 and CDR2 (germline): SGHTA, FQGNSA. DNA for the CDR3: TGTGCCAGCAGCAGCACTAGCGGCTACAATGAGCAGTTCTTC. This translates into CASSSTSGYNEQFF.

The chain is built from TRBV30 and TRBJ2-3; TRBD2 might be the D (6 bases). Germline V gene sequence: CDR1 GTSNPN, CDR2 SVGIG (reference sequence). Trimming shortened V by 4 bases and J by 0 bases, and 14 bases separated the two germline ends. There are 15 residues in the CDR3. The CDR3 DNA reads as TGTGCCTGGACCCAGGGCGGGGCAAGCACAGATACGCAGTATTTT. Its translation is CAWTQGGASTDTQYF.

At least ten counts were recorded for this clonotype. This chain links TRBV9 with TRBJ2-7; 7 nucleotides match TRBD2. This CDR3 region has 14 residues. From germline, CDR1 is SGDLS and CDR2 YYNGEE. V was clipped by 2 bases and J by 2 bases; unmatched bases: 4. CDR3 coding DNA: TGTGCCAGCAGCGTCGGGCGGGAGACCTACGAGCAGTACTTC. This codes for CASSVGRETYEQYF.

For this clonotype: At one end, the junction sequence differs from germline, possibly due to a read error. The chain carries TRBV28 and TRBJ1-5; the match to TRBD1 covers 7 bases. The CDR3 runs 14 residues. CDR1 and CDR2 (germline): MDHEN, SYDVKM. This chain's CDR3 is CACSFPDRLLAQHF. Here the CDR3 DNA reads TGTGCCTGCAGTTTTCCGGACAGGTTATTGGCCCAACATTTT.

This clonotype was counted ten times or more. This chain connects TRBV29-1 to TRBJ2-1; tentatively, D is TRBD2 (6 bases). The germline V and J ends were trimmed by 5 bases and 9 bases, with 17 bases remaining between them. From germline, CDR1 is SQVTM and CDR2 ANQGSEA. CDR3 length: 13 residues. CDR3 region: CSVLWRANGEQFF. For the CDR3, the DNA is TGCAGCGTTTTGTGGAGGGCTAACGGTGAGCAGTTCTTC.

In its sample, this clonotype was seen a few times. The chain links TRBV5-5 to TRBJ2-5, with TRBD1 matching 8 bases. The CDR3 sequence is 14 residues long. The trim removed 3 bases at V and 2 bases at J, leaving 3 bases unmatched. The germline CDR1 and CDR2 sequences are SGHKS and YYEKEE (reference sequence). CDR3 sequence: CASSWGQAQETQYF. CDR3 DNA: TGTGCCAGCAGCTGGGGACAGGCTCAAGAGACCCAGTACTTC.

This chain joins TRBV7-9 and TRBJ2-7; 11 bases are a match to TRBD2. Looked up from germline, CDR1 is SEHNR and CDR2 is FQNEAQ (reference sequence). The CDR3 spans 15 residues. With V trimmed by 4 bases and J by 3 bases, 5 bases remained unmatched. The CDR3 region is CASSSLAGGGYEQYF. The CDR3 DNA reads as TGTGCCAGCAGCTCATTAGCGGGGGGGGGCTACGAGCAGTACTTC. Variable domain in full (rest from reference TRBV7-9 and TRBJ2-7): DTGVSQNPRHKITKRGQNVTFRCDPISEHNRLYWYRQTLGQGPEFLTYFQNEAQLEKSRLLSDRFSAERPKGSFSTLEIQRTEQGDSAMYLCASSSLAGGGYEQYFGPGTRLTVT.

This chain links TRBV11-2 with TRBJ2-3, with a possible D match to TRBD2 (5 bases). Deletions cut 5 bases from V and 8 bases from J, with 20 bases between. Germline V gene data show CDR1 as SGHAT and CDR2 as FQNNGV. The CDR3 extends over 15 amino acids. CDR3 amino acids: CASSPPAVGLGTQYF. The CDR3 DNA is TGTGCCAGCAGCCCGCCAGCGGTGGGTTTAGGTACGCAGTATTTT.

This clonotype was counted between two and nine times. The chain carries TRBV28 and TRBJ1-2, with no clear D. Germline-derived CDR1 and CDR2 are MDHEN and SYDVKM. The V gene lost 2 bases and the J gene lost 4 bases, with 11 bases spanning the gap. This CDR3 region has 14 residues. CDR3 amino acids: CASSLEVGSYGYTF. CDR3 nucleotides: TGTGCCAGCAGTTTAGAAGTAGGGAGCTATGGCTACACCTTC.

About this clonotype itself: With a much larger clone just one base away, this may be a read error. The V call is TRBV28, the J call TRBJ2-7; D is uncertain. Trimming pared 6 bases from V and 0 bases from J, leaving 18 bases between. The length of the CDR3 is 16 residues. Germline-derived CDR1 and CDR2 are MDHEN and SYDVKM. In nucleotides, the CDR3 is TGTGCCAGCAGCCGTAGCAGCTCCCCAAACTCCTACGAGCAGTACTTC. It yields the protein CASSRSSSPNSYEQYF.

This clonotype has a count of ten or more. The V and J genes are TRBV12-3 or TRBV12-4 and TRBJ1-1; no reliable D call. V lost 2 bases to trimming and J lost 5 bases, with 6 bases between them. There are 12 residues in the CDR3. CDR3 protein: CASSLMGTEAFF. The CDR3 DNA sequence: TGTGCCAGCAGTTTAATGGGAACTGAAGCTTTCTTT.

The chain links TRBV2 to TRBJ2-7, with D possibly being TRBD1 (6 bases). The CDR3 has 15 amino acids. The germline V gene encodes CDR1 SNHLY and CDR2 FYNNEI. Trimming stripped 3 bases from V and 3 bases from J, with 15 bases between. The chain's CDR3 is CASSELVGAGYEQYF. The CDR3 DNA is TGTGCCAGCAGTGAGCTCGTGGGGGCGGGCTACGAGCAGTACTTC.

This clonotype was picked up many times. The chain joins TRBV11-2 to TRBJ2-1; no clear D. Germline V gene data show CDR1 as SGHAT and CDR2 as FQNNGV. This CDR3 is 12 amino acids long. V lost 1 base and J lost 8, with 6 bases in between. The CDR3 DNA sequence: TGTGCCAGCAGCTTAGTCATCGATGAGCAGTTCTTC. It specifies CASSLVIDEQFF.

In this sample, this clonotype turned up a few times. The chain combines TRBV28 with TRBJ2-5; maybe TRBD2 (5 bases). The germline V gene encodes CDR1 MDHEN and CDR2 SYDVKM. The CDR3 contains 15 residues. With 7 bases removed from V and 0 bases from J, the gap between germline ends came to 15 bases. The CDR3 loop is CASTRAASYQETQYF. Written as DNA, the CDR3 is TGTGCCAGCACAAGAGCGGCCTCGTACCAAGAGACCCAGTACTTC. The complete variable domain, with remaining parts taken from reference TRBV28 and TRBJ2-5, reads DVKVTQSSRYLVKRTGEKVFLECVQDMDHENMFWYRQDPGLGLRLIYFSYDVKMKEKGDIPEGYSVSREKKERFSLILESASTNQTSMYLCASTRAASYQETQYFGPGTRLLVL.